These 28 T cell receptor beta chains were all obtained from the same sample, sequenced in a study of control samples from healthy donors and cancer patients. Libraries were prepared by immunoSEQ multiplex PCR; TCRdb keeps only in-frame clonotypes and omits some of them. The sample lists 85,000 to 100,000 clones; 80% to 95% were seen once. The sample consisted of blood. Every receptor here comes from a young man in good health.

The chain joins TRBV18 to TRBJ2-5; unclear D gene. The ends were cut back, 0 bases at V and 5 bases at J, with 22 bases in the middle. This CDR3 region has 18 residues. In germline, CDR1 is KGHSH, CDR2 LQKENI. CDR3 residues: CASSPPLQRVRFTETQYF. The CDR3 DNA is TGTGCCAGCTCACCACCGCTTCAGCGAGTTAGGTTTACGGAGACCCAGTACTTC. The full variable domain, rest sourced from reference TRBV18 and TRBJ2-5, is NAGVMQNPRHLVRRRGQEARLRCSPMKGHSHVYWYRQLPEEGLKFMVYLQKENIIDESGMPKERFSAEFPKEGPSILRIQQVVRGDSAAYFCASSPPLQRVRFTETQYFGPGTRLLVL.

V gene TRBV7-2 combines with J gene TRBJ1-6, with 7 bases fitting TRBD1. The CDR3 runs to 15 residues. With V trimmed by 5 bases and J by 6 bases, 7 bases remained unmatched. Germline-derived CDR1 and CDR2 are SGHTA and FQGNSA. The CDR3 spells CASSVGTVTNSPLHF. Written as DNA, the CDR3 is TGTGCCAGCAGCGTTGGGACAGTTACTAATTCACCCCTCCACTTT.

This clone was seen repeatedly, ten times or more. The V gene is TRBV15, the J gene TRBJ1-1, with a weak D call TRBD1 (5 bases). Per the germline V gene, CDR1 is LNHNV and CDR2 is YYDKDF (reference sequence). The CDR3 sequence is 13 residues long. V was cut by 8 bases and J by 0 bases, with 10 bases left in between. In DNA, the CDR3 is TGTGCCACCGCCCGAGGGGTGAACACTGAAGCTTTCTTT. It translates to CATARGVNTEAFF. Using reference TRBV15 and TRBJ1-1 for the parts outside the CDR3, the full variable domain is DAMVIQNPRYQVTQFGKPVTLSCSQTLNHNVMYWYQQKSSQAPKLLFHYYDKDFNNEADTPDNFQSRRPNTSFCFLDIRSPGLGDTAMYLCATARGVNTEAFFGQGTRLTVV.

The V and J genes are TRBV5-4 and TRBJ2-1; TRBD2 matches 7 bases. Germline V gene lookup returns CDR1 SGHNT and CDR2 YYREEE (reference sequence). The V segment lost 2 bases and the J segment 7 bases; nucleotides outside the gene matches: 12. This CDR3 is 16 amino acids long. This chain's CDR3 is CASSFKPMAGVNEQFF. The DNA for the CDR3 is TGTGCCAGCAGCTTTAAGCCTATGGCGGGAGTAAATGAGCAGTTCTTC.

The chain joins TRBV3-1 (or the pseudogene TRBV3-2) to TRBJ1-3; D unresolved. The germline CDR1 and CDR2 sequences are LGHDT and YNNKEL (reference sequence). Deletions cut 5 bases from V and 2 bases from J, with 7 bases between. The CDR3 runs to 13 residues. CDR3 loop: CASSLNPGNTIYF. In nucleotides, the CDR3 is TGTGCCAGCAGCTTGAACCCTGGAAACACCATATATTTT.

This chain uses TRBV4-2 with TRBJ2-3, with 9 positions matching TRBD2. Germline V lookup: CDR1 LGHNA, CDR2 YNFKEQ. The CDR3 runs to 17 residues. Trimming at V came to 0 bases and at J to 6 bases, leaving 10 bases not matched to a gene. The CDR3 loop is CASSQDLAGGPRDTQYF. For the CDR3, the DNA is TGTGCCAGCAGCCAAGATCTGGCGGGGGGGCCTAGGGATACGCAGTATTTT.

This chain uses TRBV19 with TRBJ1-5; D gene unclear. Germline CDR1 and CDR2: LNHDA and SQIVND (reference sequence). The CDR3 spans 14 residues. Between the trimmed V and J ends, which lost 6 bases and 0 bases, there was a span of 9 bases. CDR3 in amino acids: CASRGYNSNQPQHF. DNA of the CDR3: TGTGCCAGTAGGGGATATAATAGCAATCAGCCCCAGCATTTT.

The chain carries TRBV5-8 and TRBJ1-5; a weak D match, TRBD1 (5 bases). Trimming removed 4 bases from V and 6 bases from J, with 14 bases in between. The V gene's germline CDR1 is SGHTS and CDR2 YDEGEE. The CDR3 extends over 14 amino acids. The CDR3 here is CASSPAGGGQPQHF. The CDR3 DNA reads TGTGCCAGCAGCCCGGCGGGGGGGGGTCAGCCCCAGCATTTT.

Here the CDR3 reads CASSLAGTEAFF. The CDR3 DNA reads as TGTGCCAGCAGCTTAGCCGGCACTGAAGCTTTCTTT. The chain joins TRBV7-2 to TRBJ1-1; D gene unclear. Germline-derived CDR1 and CDR2 are SGHTA and FQGNSA. The CDR3 spans 12 residues. V was pared by 0 bases and J by 4 bases, with 3 bases between.

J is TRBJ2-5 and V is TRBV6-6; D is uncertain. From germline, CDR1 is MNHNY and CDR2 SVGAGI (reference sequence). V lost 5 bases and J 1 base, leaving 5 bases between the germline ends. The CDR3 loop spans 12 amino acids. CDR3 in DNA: TGTGCCAGCAGTCTCCTCCAAGAGACCCAGTACTTC. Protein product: CASSLLQETQYF.

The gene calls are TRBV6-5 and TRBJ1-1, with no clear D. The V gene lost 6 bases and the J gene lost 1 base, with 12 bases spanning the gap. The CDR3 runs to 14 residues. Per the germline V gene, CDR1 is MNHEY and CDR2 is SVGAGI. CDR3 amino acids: CASRFRLENTEAFF. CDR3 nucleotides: TGTGCCAGCAGATTCCGCCTAGAGAACACTGAAGCTTTCTTT.

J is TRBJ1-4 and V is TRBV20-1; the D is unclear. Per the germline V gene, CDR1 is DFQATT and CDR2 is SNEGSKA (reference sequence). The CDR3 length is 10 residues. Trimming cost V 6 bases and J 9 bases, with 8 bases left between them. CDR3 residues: CSAPSKKLFF. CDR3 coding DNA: TGCAGTGCACCTTCAAAAAAACTGTTTTTT.

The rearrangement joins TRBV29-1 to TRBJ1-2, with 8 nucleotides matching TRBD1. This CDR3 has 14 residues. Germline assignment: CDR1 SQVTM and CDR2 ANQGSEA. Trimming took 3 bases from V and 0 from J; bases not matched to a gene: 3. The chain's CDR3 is CSVDWTGTNYGYTF. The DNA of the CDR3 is TGCAGCGTTGACTGGACAGGGACTAACTATGGCTACACCTTC.

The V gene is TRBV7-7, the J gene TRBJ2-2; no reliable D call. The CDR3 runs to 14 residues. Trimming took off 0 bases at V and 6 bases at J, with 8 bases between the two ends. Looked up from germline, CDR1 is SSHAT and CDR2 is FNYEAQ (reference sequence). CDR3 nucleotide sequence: TGTGCCAGCAGCTTAGCGTACTTGTCCGGGGAGCTGTTTTTT. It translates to CASSLAYLSGELFF.

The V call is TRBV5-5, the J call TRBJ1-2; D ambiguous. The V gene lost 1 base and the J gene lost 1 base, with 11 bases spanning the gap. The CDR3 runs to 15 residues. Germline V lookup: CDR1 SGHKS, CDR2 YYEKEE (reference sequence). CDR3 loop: CASSLSPRSNYGYTF. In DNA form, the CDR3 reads TGTGCCAGCAGCTTGTCGCCACGGAGTAACTATGGCTACACCTTC.

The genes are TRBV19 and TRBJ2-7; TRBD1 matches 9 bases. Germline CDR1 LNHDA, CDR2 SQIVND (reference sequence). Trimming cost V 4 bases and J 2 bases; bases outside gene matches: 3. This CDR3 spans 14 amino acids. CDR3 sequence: CASSTTGGTYEQYF. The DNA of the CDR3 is TGTGCCAGTAGTACGACAGGGGGTACCTACGAGCAGTACTTC.

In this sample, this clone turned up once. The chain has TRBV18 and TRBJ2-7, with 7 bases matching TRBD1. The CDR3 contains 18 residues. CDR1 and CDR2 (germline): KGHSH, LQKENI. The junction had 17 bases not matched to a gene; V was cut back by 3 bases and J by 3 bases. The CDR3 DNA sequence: TGTGCCAGCTCACCCAAATCGATACTCCGGGACAGCGACTACGAGCAGTACTTC. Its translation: CASSPKSILRDSDYEQYF.

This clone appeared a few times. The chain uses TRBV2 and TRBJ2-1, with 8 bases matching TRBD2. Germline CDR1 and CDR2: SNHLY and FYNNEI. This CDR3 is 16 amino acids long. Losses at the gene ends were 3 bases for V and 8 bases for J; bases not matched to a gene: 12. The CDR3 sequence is CASSEGRGASGHEQFF. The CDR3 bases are TGTGCCAGCAGTGAGGGACGAGGAGCTAGCGGGCATGAGCAGTTCTTC.

CDR3 nucleotide sequence: TGCAGCGTTGCAGGAGCAGGGAACTATGGCTACACCTTC. Residues: CSVAGAGNYGYTF. The chain recombines TRBV29-1 with TRBJ1-2; TRBD1 might be the D (5 bases). Trimming cost V 4 bases and J 2 bases, with 11 bases left between them. The CDR3 has 13 amino acids. CDR1 and CDR2 (germline): SQVTM, ANQGSEA.

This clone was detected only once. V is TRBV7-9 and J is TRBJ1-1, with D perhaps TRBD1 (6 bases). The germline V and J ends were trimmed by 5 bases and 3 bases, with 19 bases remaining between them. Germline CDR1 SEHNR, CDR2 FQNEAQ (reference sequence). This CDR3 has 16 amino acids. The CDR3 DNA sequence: TGTGCCAGCAGCCCTAGACAGGATTTTGGCTACACTGAAGCTTTCTTT. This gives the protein CASSPRQDFGYTEAFF.

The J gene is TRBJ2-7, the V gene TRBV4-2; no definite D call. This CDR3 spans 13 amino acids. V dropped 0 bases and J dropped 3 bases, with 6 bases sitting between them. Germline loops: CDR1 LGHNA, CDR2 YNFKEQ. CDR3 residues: CASSQDGDYEQYF. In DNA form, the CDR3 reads TGTGCCAGCAGCCAAGATGGGGACTACGAGCAGTACTTC.

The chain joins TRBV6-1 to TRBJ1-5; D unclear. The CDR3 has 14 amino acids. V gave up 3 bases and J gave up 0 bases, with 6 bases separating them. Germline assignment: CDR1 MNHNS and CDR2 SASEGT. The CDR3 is CASSEEDSNQPQHF. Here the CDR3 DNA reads TGTGCCAGCAGTGAGGAGGATAGCAATCAGCCCCAGCATTTT.

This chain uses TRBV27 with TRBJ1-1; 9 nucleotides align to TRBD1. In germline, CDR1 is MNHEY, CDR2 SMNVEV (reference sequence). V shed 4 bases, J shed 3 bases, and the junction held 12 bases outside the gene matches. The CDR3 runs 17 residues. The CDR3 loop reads CASSYGGQGYVDTEAFF. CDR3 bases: TGTGCCAGCAGTTATGGAGGACAGGGGTATGTAGACACTGAAGCTTTCTTT.

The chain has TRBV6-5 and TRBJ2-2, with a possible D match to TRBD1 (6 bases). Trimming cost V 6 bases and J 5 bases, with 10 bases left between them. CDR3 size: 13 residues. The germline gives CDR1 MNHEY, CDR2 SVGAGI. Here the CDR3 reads CASRPGATGELFF. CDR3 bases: TGTGCCAGCAGACCAGGGGCGACCGGGGAGCTGTTTTTT.

CDR3 region: CASSSDRGDEKLFF. In DNA form, the CDR3 reads TGTGCCAGCAGCTCGGACAGGGGAGACGAAAAACTGTTTTTT. This chain connects TRBV7-2 to TRBJ1-4, with TRBD1 matching 9 bases. J gave up 8 bases and V 4 bases, and 5 bases lay outside the gene matches. Germline V gene lookup returns CDR1 SGHTA and CDR2 FQGNSA. The length of the CDR3 is 14 residues.

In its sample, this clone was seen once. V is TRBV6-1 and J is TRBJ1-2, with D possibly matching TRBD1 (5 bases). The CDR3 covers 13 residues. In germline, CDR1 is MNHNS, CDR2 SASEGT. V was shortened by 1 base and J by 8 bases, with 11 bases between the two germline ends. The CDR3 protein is CASSEEPWGGYTF. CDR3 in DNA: TGTGCCAGCAGTGAAGAGCCGTGGGGGGGCTACACCTTC.

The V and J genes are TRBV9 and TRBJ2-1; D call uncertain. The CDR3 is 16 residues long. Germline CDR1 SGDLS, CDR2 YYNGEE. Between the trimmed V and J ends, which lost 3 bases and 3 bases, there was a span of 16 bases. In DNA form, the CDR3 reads TGTGCCAGCAGCGAGAGCGTCGGGCTTAACTACAATGAGCAGTTCTTC. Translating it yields CASSESVGLNYNEQFF.

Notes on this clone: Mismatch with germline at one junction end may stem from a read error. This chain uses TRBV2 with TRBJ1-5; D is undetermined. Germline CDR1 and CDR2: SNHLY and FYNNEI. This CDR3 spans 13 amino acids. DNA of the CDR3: TGTGCCAGCAGCGAAGGAGGAGTGCAGCCCCAGCATTTT. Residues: CASSEGGVQPQHF.